The 3 T cell receptor beta chains given below trace back to one sample, sequenced in a study of cytomegalovirus exposure and HLA in healthy donors. The PCR had 60 Vbeta and 13 Jbeta primers. Repertoires were generated with immunoSEQ multiplex PCR, while TCRdb's copy carries only in-frame clones and drops some. The sample yields some 160,000 clones, over 80% seen once. Material for sequencing was PBMCs. The receptors here all came from a woman between 18 and 29 years old in good health and CMV-seronegative.

The gene calls are TRBV5-1 and TRBJ2-3; 7 bases line up with TRBD2. V gave up 0 bases and J gave up 0 bases; unmatched junction bases: 4. CDR1 SGHRS and CDR2 YFSETQ come from the germline V gene. The CDR3 contains 16 residues. The CDR3 DNA follows: TGCGCCAGCAGCTTGGTATCCGGGGGGAGCACAGATACGCAGTATTTT. It codes for CASSLVSGGSTDTQYF.

The V gene is TRBV6-5, the J gene TRBJ1-6; 8 bases fit TRBD1. Germline assignment: CDR1 MNHEY and CDR2 SVGAGI. The CDR3 is 15 amino acids. The V gene end was trimmed by 6 bases and the J gene end by 8 bases; junction bases not matched to a gene: 9. CDR3 sequence: CASSLVQGADSPLHF. For the CDR3, the DNA is TGTGCCAGCAGCCTCGTGCAGGGGGCAGATTCACCCCTCCACTTT.

This rearrangement joins TRBV6-5 to TRBJ1-4; D gene ambiguous. The CDR3 loop spans 15 amino acids. Trimming shortened V by 5 bases and J by 7 bases, and 17 bases separated the two germline ends. Per germline, CDR1 MNHEY and CDR2 SVGAGI. CDR3 in DNA: TGTGCCAGCAGTACCCTGGGAGGGTCGAGTGAAAAACTGTTTTTT. Residues: CASSTLGGSSEKLFF.